This entry lists 22 T cell receptor beta chains sequenced from one sample in a study of technical replicates of blood from a few donors. The table came from immunoSEQ multiplex PCR; TCRdb's copy has only in-frame clones and leaves some out. The repertoire includes 75,000 to 100,000 clones, over 85% of them detected once, and about 0.35% sits in the top ten. Sequences were obtained from T cells isolated from PBMCs. These receptor sequences come from a human donor in good health.

This chain links TRBV7-3 with TRBJ2-5, with D possibly matching TRBD1 (5 bases). CDR1 is SGHTA and CDR2 is FQGTGA in the germline V gene. The ends were cut back, 5 bases at V and 7 bases at J, with 14 bases in the middle. The CDR3 totals 13 residues. This CDR3 reads CASSPGQEGTQYF. The CDR3 DNA is TGTGCCAGCAGCCCAGGACAAGAAGGGACCCAGTACTTC.

DNA of the CDR3: TGTGCCAGCTCGGCAGGGGGCGGCGACGAGCAGTACTTC. It yields the protein CASSAGGGDEQYF. The chain recombines TRBV18 with TRBJ2-7; 8 bases fit TRBD1. Looked up from germline, CDR1 is KGHSH and CDR2 is LQKENI. V trimming: 6 bases; J trimming: 5 bases; junction bases outside the gene matches: 6. The CDR3 length is 13 residues.

V usage is TRBV9 and J usage is TRBJ2-6, with a possible D match to TRBD1 (6 bases). Trimming cost V 3 bases and J 4 bases, with 17 bases left between them. In germline, CDR1 is SGDLS, CDR2 YYNGEE. The CDR3 loop spans 17 amino acids. CDR3 protein: CASSATGVLGGANVLTF. CDR3 sequence (DNA): TGTGCCAGCAGCGCGACAGGCGTGCTAGGAGGGGCCAACGTCCTGACTTTC. Full variable domain (remainder filled in from reference TRBV9 and TRBJ2-6): DSGVTQTPKHLITATGQRVTLRCSPRSGDLSVYWYQQSLDQGLQFLIQYYNGEERAKGNILERFSAQQFPDLHSELNLSSLELGDSALYFCASSATGVLGGANVLTFGAGSRLTVL.

V is TRBV7-8 and J is TRBJ1-5, with D possibly TRBD1 on 5 matching bases. Germline V gene data show CDR1 as SGHVS and CDR2 as FQNEAQ. The CDR3 totals 16 residues. V lost 5 bases to trimming and J lost 3 bases, with 17 bases between them. CDR3 coding DNA: TGTGCCAGCAGCCTAGGGGCCGGGGGACTCAATCAGCCCCAGCATTTT. This encodes CASSLGAGGLNQPQHF. Filled out from reference TRBV7-8 and TRBJ1-5, the complete variable domain reads GAGVSQSPRYKVAKRGQDVALRCDPISGHVSLFWYQQALGQGPEFLTYFQNEAQLDKSGLPSDRFFAERPEGSVSTLKIQRTQQEDSAVYLCASSLGAGGLNQPQHFGDGTRLSIL.

This chain joins TRBV6-1 and TRBJ1-2; no firm D call. Germline-derived CDR1 and CDR2 are MNHNS and SASEGT. This CDR3 contains 14 residues. V lost 1 base and J 3 bases, leaving 9 bases between the germline ends. The CDR3 DNA reads as TGTGCCAGCAGTGAAGTATGGGGAGACTATGGCTACACCTTC. Encoded protein: CASSEVWGDYGYTF.

V and J are TRBV29-1 and TRBJ2-5; D is unclear. Matching the DNA end better, TRBJ2-7 makes the J call doubtful. This CDR3 comprises 14 residues. Germline CDR1 is SQVTM and CDR2 is ANQGSEA. CDR3 DNA: TGCAGCGTTTTTAACGAGTCTCCTCCCTACGAGCAGTACTTC. This codes for CSVFNESPPYEQYF.

This clone was counted between two and nine times. The chain links TRBV6-4 to TRBJ1-5; TRBD1 matches 8 bases. In germline, CDR1 is MRHNA, CDR2 SNTAGT. The CDR3 sequence is 15 residues long. The V segment lost 2 bases and the J segment 4 bases; nucleotides outside the gene matches: 4. The CDR3 is CASSDRRGRNQPQHF. CDR3 DNA: TGTGCCAGCAGTGACCGCAGGGGGCGGAATCAGCCCCAGCATTTT.

The chain combines TRBV5-4 with TRBJ2-2; possibly TRBD2 for D (5 bases). Trimming shortened V by 2 bases and J by 11 bases, and 13 bases separated the two germline ends. The CDR3 runs to 13 residues. Germline CDR1 and CDR2: SGHNT and YYREEE (reference sequence). The CDR3 reads CASSFWEPVELFF. CDR3 DNA: TGTGCCAGCAGCTTTTGGGAGCCGGTAGAGCTGTTTTTT.

The genes are TRBV11-2 and TRBJ2-3, with 14 bases fitting TRBD2. Trimming at V came to 5 bases and at J to 7 bases, leaving 11 bases not matched to a gene. Looked up from germline, CDR1 is SGHAT and CDR2 is FQNNGV. The CDR3 totals 17 residues. In DNA, the CDR3 is TGTGCCAGCAGCACGGGACTAGCGGGAGAGGGAGCGAATACGCAGTATTTT. Its protein product is CASSTGLAGEGANTQYF.

The chain uses TRBV27 and TRBJ2-7, with 9 bases aligning to TRBD1. Trimming took 5 bases from V and 7 from J; bases not matched to a gene: 12. Looked up from germline, CDR1 is MNHEY and CDR2 is SMNVEV (reference sequence). The CDR3 extends over 15 amino acids. The CDR3 sequence: CASSNSQGAFKEQYF. The CDR3 nucleotides are TGTGCCAGCAGTAATTCACAGGGGGCTTTTAAGGAGCAGTACTTC.

This clone was recorded once. The J gene is TRBJ1-5, the V gene TRBV6-6; D remains unclear. Trimming pared 1 base from V and 5 bases from J, leaving 6 bases between. CDR1 and CDR2 (germline): MNHNY, SVGAGI (reference sequence). CDR3 length: 13 amino acids. CDR3 DNA: TGTGCCAGCAGTTACTTTGTCGATCAGCCCCAGCATTTT. As protein: CASSYFVDQPQHF.

The rearrangement uses TRBV5-1 and TRBJ2-3, with no clear D. CDR1 SGHRS and CDR2 YFSETQ come from the germline V gene. This CDR3 comprises 14 residues. Trimming shortened V by 2 bases and J by 3 bases, and 10 bases separated the two germline ends. The CDR3 reads CASSFRDTTDTQYF. Written as DNA, the CDR3 is TGCGCCAGCAGCTTTCGAGACACAACAGATACGCAGTATTTT. Together with reference TRBV5-1 and TRBJ2-3, the CDR3 gives the full variable domain: KAGVTQTPRYLIKTRGQQVTLSCSPISGHRSVSWYQQTPGQGLQFLFEYFSETQRNKGNFPGRFSGRQFSNSRSEMNVSTLELGDSALYLCASSFRDTTDTQYFGPGTRLTVL.

The chain is built from TRBV2 and TRBJ1-5; D call uncertain. CDR1 SNHLY and CDR2 FYNNEI come from the germline V gene. Trimming took 2 bases from V and 2 from J, leaving 10 bases between them. This CDR3 has 15 residues. This chain's CDR3 is CASSESRVGNQPQHF. CDR3 in DNA: TGTGCCAGCAGTGAATCGAGGGTGGGCAATCAGCCCCAGCATTTT.

The chain employs TRBV30 and TRBJ2-1; 8 positions agree with TRBD2. V trimming: 3 bases; J trimming: 3 bases; junction bases outside the gene matches: 7. This CDR3 has 15 amino acids. Germline V gene sequence: CDR1 GTSNPN, CDR2 SVGIG (reference sequence). CDR3 in amino acids: CAWSTKRELYNEQFF. For the CDR3, the DNA is TGTGCCTGGAGCACTAAGCGGGAGCTCTACAATGAGCAGTTCTTC.

The chain carries TRBV7-3 and TRBJ1-1; 7 bases match TRBD1. The CDR3 loop spans 15 amino acids. Germline V gene data show CDR1 as SGHTA and CDR2 as FQGTGA. Trimming took 2 bases from V and 0 from J; bases not matched to a gene: 3. The CDR3: CASSLGQGVNTEAFF. Here the CDR3 DNA reads TGTGCCAGCAGCTTAGGGCAGGGGGTGAACACTGAAGCTTTCTTT.

The V call is TRBV7-2, the J call TRBJ2-5, with D possibly being TRBD2 (5 bases). CDR3 size: 12 residues. Trimming removed 8 bases at V and 5 bases at J, with 12 bases between. Germline values: CDR1 SGHTA, CDR2 FQGNSA. The CDR3 is CASSRGWETQYF. In nucleotides, the CDR3 is TGTGCCAGCTCCCGGGGATGGGAGACCCAGTACTTC.

Comments on this clone: The sample has other DNA sequences that encode this CDR3 too. The chain carries TRBV27 and TRBJ1-2; 8 bases match TRBD1. Per germline, CDR1 MNHEY and CDR2 SMNVEV (reference sequence). After removal of 7 bases from V and 8 bases from J, the junction contained 3 bases not matched to a gene. The CDR3 extends over 11 amino acids. This CDR3 is CASTGGSGYTF. CDR3 nucleotide sequence: TGTGCCAGCACAGGGGGCTCCGGCTACACCTTC.

This clone has a single count. The chain couples TRBV7-9 to TRBJ2-7, with no clear D. Per germline, CDR1 SEHNR and CDR2 FQNEAQ (reference sequence). This CDR3 is built from 14 residues. The V end was cut by 0 bases, the J end by 3 bases, with 9 bases between. The CDR3 reads CASSLAGQHYEQYF. CDR3 DNA sequence: TGTGCCAGCAGCTTAGCGGGCCAACACTACGAGCAGTACTTC.

V and J are TRBV4-1 and TRBJ1-5; D may be TRBD1 (5 bases). CDR1 MGHRA and CDR2 YSYEKL come from the germline V gene. Trimming pared 2 bases from V and 4 bases from J, leaving 12 bases between. This CDR3 is 15 amino acids long. Written as DNA, the CDR3 is TGCGCCAGCAGCCAAAACCGGGGGAGTAATCAGCCCCAGCATTTT. It yields the protein CASSQNRGSNQPQHF.

This clone was counted once. The V and J genes are TRBV7-9 and TRBJ2-3; TRBD1 matches at 8 bases. The CDR3 covers 17 residues. From germline, CDR1 is SEHNR and CDR2 FQNEAQ (reference sequence). The V gene end was trimmed by 6 bases and the J gene end by 2 bases; junction bases not matched to a gene: 13. The CDR3, as DNA: TGTGCCAGCAGTCAATCGCGTCGGACAGGGAACACAGATACGCAGTATTTT. Encoded protein: CASSQSRRTGNTDTQYF. The full variable domain, rest sourced from reference TRBV7-9 and TRBJ2-3, is DTGVSQNPRHKITKRGQNVTFRCDPISEHNRLYWYRQTLGQGPEFLTYFQNEAQLEKSRLLSDRFSAERPKGSFSTLEIQRTEQGDSAMYLCASSQSRRTGNTDTQYFGPGTRLTVL.

J is TRBJ1-1 and V is TRBV4-2; TRBD1 aligns across 7 bases. The germline CDR1 and CDR2 sequences are LGHNA and YNFKEQ. This CDR3 is 17 amino acids long. With V trimmed by 0 bases and J by 1 base, 8 bases remained unmatched. The CDR3 reads CASSQEPLDRRNTEAFF. CDR3 in DNA: TGTGCCAGCAGCCAAGAACCCCTGGACAGGCGGAACACTGAAGCTTTCTTT.

The J gene is TRBJ2-5, the V gene TRBV5-1; D perhaps matches TRBD2 (7 bases). Germline-derived CDR1 and CDR2 are SGHRS and YFSETQ. The CDR3 consists of 15 residues. Trimming removed 0 bases at V and 5 bases at J, with 14 bases between. In DNA, the CDR3 is TGCGCCAGCAGCTTGGGGGGGGGCCCGACCGAGACCCAGTACTTC. Translation: CASSLGGGPTETQYF.